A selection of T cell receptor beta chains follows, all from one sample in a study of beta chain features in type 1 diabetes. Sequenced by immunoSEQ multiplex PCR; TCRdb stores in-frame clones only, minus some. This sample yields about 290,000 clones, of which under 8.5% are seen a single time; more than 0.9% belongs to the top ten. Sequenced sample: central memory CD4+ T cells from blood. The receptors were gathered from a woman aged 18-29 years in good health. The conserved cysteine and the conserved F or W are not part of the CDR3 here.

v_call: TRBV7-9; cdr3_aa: ASSLKGSGDEQF
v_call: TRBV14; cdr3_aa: ASSHDRTGISYEQY
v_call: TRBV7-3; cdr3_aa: ASSFGQGGDTQY
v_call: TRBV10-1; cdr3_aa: ASFTGTVNTEAF
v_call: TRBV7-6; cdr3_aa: ASSSRAGHTDTQY
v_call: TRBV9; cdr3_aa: ASSPFSGSHSGANVLT
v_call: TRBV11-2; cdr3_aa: ASSLDPGTYGYT
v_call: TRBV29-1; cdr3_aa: SVAGRSQGLALYEQY
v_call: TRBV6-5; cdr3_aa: ASSSGTSGSKGQY
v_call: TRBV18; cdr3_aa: ASARESDSPLH
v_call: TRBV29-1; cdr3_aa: SFRGPLNTEAF
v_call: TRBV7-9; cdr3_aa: ASSQTPGQGNSPLH
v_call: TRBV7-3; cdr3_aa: ASSLTAASGNTGELF
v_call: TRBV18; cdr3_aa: ASSLSSGWDNEQF
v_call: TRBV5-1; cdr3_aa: ASSLGTVEAF
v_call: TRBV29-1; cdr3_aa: SVEQGAPGNTIY
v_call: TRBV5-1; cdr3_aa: ASSIEGNEQF
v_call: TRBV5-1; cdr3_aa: ASADERSGSETQY
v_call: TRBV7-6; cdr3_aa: ASSLDRMNTEAF
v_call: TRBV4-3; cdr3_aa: ASSQRIADTQY
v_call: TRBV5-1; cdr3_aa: ASSFAGANTWTYEQY
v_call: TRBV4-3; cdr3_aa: ASSQDHRRDNSPLH
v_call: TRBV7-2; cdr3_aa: ASSPNRDRGSQPQH
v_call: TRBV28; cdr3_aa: ASSFGDITGNTIY
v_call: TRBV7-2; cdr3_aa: ASRSRFNEKLF
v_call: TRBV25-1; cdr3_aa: ASGEPGNTIY
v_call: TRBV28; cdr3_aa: ASSSAGTSRNEQF
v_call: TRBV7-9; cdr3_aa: ASSWRQETQY
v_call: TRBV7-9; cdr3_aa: ASGEFWTANYGYT
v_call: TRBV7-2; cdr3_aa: ASSSREGGTGELF
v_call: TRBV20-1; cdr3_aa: SGGSYNEQF
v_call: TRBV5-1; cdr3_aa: ASSFGGARADSEQF
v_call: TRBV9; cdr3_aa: ASSVARLAGGYNEQF
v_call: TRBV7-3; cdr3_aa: ASSSGQGNEQF
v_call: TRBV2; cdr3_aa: ASSEPLNSPLH
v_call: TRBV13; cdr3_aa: ASSTTRGGDSPLH
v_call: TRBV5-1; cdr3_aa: ASSGDSANQPQH
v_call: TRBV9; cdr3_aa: ASSVDSYTIY
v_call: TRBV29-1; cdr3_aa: SVGGTSGRASYNEQF
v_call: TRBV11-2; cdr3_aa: ASSLHNPTGELF
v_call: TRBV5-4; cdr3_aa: ASSPNQETQY
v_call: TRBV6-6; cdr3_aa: ASSRFMDRGDTQY
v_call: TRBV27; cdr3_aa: ASSMSGRSFSYNEQF
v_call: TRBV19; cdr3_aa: ASSIRQNTEAF
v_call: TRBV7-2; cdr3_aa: ASSSLGNTIY
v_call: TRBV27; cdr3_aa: ASSFSGQYNEQF